Presented here are 31 T cell receptor beta chains from one specimen sequenced in a study of OX40 agonist ivuxolimab in advanced cancers. Generated by immunoSEQ multiplex PCR, the TCRdb table keeps only in-frame clones and is missing some. The sample has about 48,000 clones; about 81% are singletons. The sample was CD4+ or CD8+ T cells sorted from blood, taken in a trial of the OX40 agonist ivuxolimab. All receptors derive from an adult with an advanced solid tumor such as melanoma, head and neck, liver or kidney cancer.

This clone occurred once. The rearrangement links TRBV6-5 to TRBJ2-3; D perhaps matches TRBD2 (6 bases). Germline V gene data show CDR1 as MNHEY and CDR2 as SVGAGI. Trimming left V 0 bases short and J 8 bases short, with 12 bases between. The CDR3 has 14 residues. For the CDR3, the DNA is TGTGCCAGCAGTTACTCGAGGAGGGACGGTACGCAGTATTTT. Translation: CASSYSRRDGTQYF.

The chain employs TRBV5-6 and TRBJ2-7; TRBD1 might be the D (6 bases). This CDR3 is 15 amino acids long. Germline V CDR1 and CDR2: SGHDT, YYEEEE. V gave up 1 base and J gave up 5 bases, with 16 bases separating them. CDR3 sequence: CASSLRQGILDEQYF. The CDR3, as DNA: TGTGCCAGCAGCTTGAGGCAGGGGATCCTGGACGAGCAGTACTTC.

This clone came up once. This chain joins TRBV9 and TRBJ2-3; D is perhaps TRBD2 (5 bases). The V end lost 0 bases, the J end lost 10 bases, and 15 bases lay between the germline ends. Germline-derived CDR1 and CDR2 are SGDLS and YYNGEE. This CDR3 spans 14 amino acids. Written as DNA, the CDR3 is TGTGCCAGCAGCGTAGGTGTGGGGAGTTGGGCGCAGTATTTT. It specifies CASSVGVGSWAQYF. The full variable domain, its missing parts supplied by reference TRBV9 and TRBJ2-3, is DSGVTQTPKHLITATGQRVTLRCSPRSGDLSVYWYQQSLDQGLQFLIQYYNGEERAKGNILERFSAQQFPDLHSELNLSSLELGDSALYFCASSVGVGSWAQYFGPGTRLTVL.

This rearrangement joins TRBV6-1 to TRBJ1-6; D is ambiguous. Trimming cost V 6 bases and J 6 bases, with 12 bases left between them. Germline V lookup: CDR1 MNHNS, CDR2 SASEGT. The CDR3 contains 14 residues. CDR3 DNA sequence: TGTGCCAGCAGCCGACTGGGAATTAATTCACCCCTCCACTTT. Protein sequence: CASSRLGINSPLHF.

CDR3: CASSHNTGELFF. DNA of the CDR3: TGCGCCAGCAGCCACAACACCGGGGAGCTGTTTTTT. The chain employs TRBV10-1 and TRBJ2-2; no clear D. CDR1 is WNHNN, CDR2 SYGVQD, per germline (reference sequence). The CDR3 runs 12 residues. Trimming pared 6 bases from V and 2 bases from J, leaving 4 bases between.

The chain has TRBV2 and TRBJ1-1, with no clear D. With 2 bases removed from V and 8 bases from J, the gap between germline ends came to 6 bases. Per the germline V gene, CDR1 is SNHLY and CDR2 is FYNNEI. The CDR3 loop spans 11 amino acids. CDR3 in DNA: TGTGCCAGCAGTGAATGGACCGAAGCTTTCTTT. Its protein product is CASSEWTEAFF. Drawing the rest from reference TRBV2 and TRBJ1-1, the complete variable domain is EPEVTQTPSHQVTQMGQEVILRCVPISNHLYFYWYRQILGQKVEFLVSFYNNEISEKSEIFDDQFSVERPDGSNFTLKIRSTKLEDSAMYFCASSEWTEAFFGQGTRLTVV.

This chain links TRBV10-3 with TRBJ2-3; D may correspond to TRBD1 or TRBD2 (6 bases each). V was clipped by 4 bases and J by 0 bases, with 8 bases between them. Per germline, CDR1 ENHRY and CDR2 SYGVKD. The CDR3 length is 14 residues. CDR3 sequence reads: CAISVGGSTDTQYF. CDR3 nucleotide sequence: TGTGCCATCAGTGTAGGGGGGAGCACAGATACGCAGTATTTT.

The rearrangement links TRBV2 to TRBJ2-2, with TRBD1 identical over 9 bases. J was trimmed by 3 bases and V by 8 bases; bases with no gene match: 4. This CDR3 spans 14 amino acids. The germline CDR1 and CDR2 sequences are SNHLY and FYNNEI. The CDR3 DNA is TGTGCCAGCCCCAGACAGGGGGACACCGGGGAGCTGTTTTTT. This gives the protein CASPRQGDTGELFF. The whole variable domain, remainder taken from reference TRBV2 and TRBJ2-2, is EPEVTQTPSHQVTQMGQEVILRCVPISNHLYFYWYRQILGQKVEFLVSFYNNEISEKSEIFDDQFSVERPDGSNFTLKIRSTKLEDSAMYFCASPRQGDTGELFFGEGSRLTVL.

The chain employs TRBV5-4 and TRBJ2-6; the D is unclear. V lost 6 bases to trimming and J lost 2 bases, with 6 bases between them. CDR3 length equals 13 residues. The germline V gene encodes CDR1 SGHNT and CDR2 YYREEE (reference sequence). DNA of the CDR3: TGTGCCAGCACGCGCGCTGGGGCCAACGTCCTGACTTTC. Protein product: CASTRAGANVLTF.

The V call is TRBV2, the J call TRBJ2-3; tentative D call: TRBD1 (7 bases). The V end lost 8 bases, the J end lost 4 bases, and 22 bases lay between the germline ends. The germline V gene encodes CDR1 SNHLY and CDR2 FYNNEI. There are 16 residues in the CDR3. The CDR3 bases are TGTGCCAGCGGGAAAGGGCGGGAAGGGGGCCCAGATACGCAGTATTTT. This translates into CASGKGREGGPDTQYF.

The chain employs TRBV9 and TRBJ2-1, with D possibly being TRBD2 (5 bases). This CDR3 is 15 amino acids long. V was trimmed by 0 bases and J by 4 bases, leaving 11 bases between them. Germline-derived CDR1 and CDR2 are SGDLS and YYNGEE. CDR3 bases: TGTGCCAGCAGCGTAGGAGGGCCCGAATACAATGAGCAGTTCTTC. Its translation: CASSVGGPEYNEQFF.

As for this clone: The junction departs from germline at one end; a sequencing error may be responsible. This chain uses TRBV7-7 with TRBJ2-1, with 9 bases that match TRBD1. Germline lookup yields CDR1 SSHAT and CDR2 FNYEAQ (reference sequence). The CDR3 covers 13 residues. The CDR3 loop reads CASSRDRDGEQFF. The CDR3 DNA follows: TGTGCTAGCAGCCGGGACAGGGACGGCGAGCAGTTCTTC.

The chain has TRBV7-9 and TRBJ1-1; the D gene is possibly TRBD1 (5 bases). The CDR3 runs 15 residues. Germline V gene data show CDR1 as SEHNR and CDR2 as FQNEAQ (reference sequence). Trimming cost V 6 bases and J 0 bases, with 14 bases left between them. The CDR3 DNA sequence: TGTGCCAGCAGATCCACGCGGACATTGAACACTGAAGCTTTCTTT. Translation gives CASRSTRTLNTEAFF. The full variable domain, completed using reference TRBV7-9 and TRBJ1-1, is DTGVSQNPRHKITKRGQNVTFRCDPISEHNRLYWYRQTLGQGPEFLTYFQNEAQLEKSRLLSDRFSAERPKGSFSTLEIQRTEQGDSAMYLCASRSTRTLNTEAFFGQGTRLTVV.

The chain carries TRBV4-1 and TRBJ2-1; D is possibly TRBD2 (5 bases). Germline CDR1 and CDR2: MGHRA and YSYEKL. The CDR3 spans 14 residues. V was pared by 3 bases and J by 2 bases, with 8 bases between. CDR3 protein: CASSHGITYNEQFF. The CDR3 DNA reads as TGCGCCAGCAGCCACGGGATTACCTACAATGAGCAGTTCTTC.

This clone was observed a handful of times. This chain links TRBV7-5 with TRBJ1-6; TRBD1, the D gene given by the table, was not confirmed from the DNA. TRBV7-5 is termed a pseudogene. The CDR3 extends over 17 amino acids. CDR3 residues: CARSTWTGGAYNSPLHF. The CDR3 DNA sequence: TGTGCCAGAAGCACCTGGACAGGGGGCGCCTATAATTCACCCCTCCACTTT.

The sample holds a few counts of this clone. In DNA, the CDR3 is TGTGCCAGCAGCCAGGCGACCGGGACACCCACGGGCTACACCTTC. Protein product: CASSQATGTPTGYTF. The chain uses TRBV14 and TRBJ1-2; weak D call: TRBD1 (6 bases). V was clipped by 3 bases and J by 8 bases, with 19 bases between them. CDR3 size: 15 residues. Germline assignment: CDR1 SGHDN and CDR2 FVKESK.

Regarding this clone: The junction departs from the called germline gene at one end, perhaps through a read error. This chain joins TRBV7-7 and TRBJ1-1; D unresolved. The germline CDR1 and CDR2 sequences are SSHAT and FNYEAQ (reference sequence). The CDR3 extends over 13 amino acids. The CDR3 nucleotides are TGTGCTAGCAGCATCCAGTTGAACACTGAAGCTTTCTTT. Protein sequence: CASSIQLNTEAFF. The whole variable domain, filled in from reference TRBV7-7 and TRBJ1-1, reads GAGVSQSPRYKVTKRGQDVTLRCDPISSHATLYWYQQALGQGPEFLTYFNYEAQPDKSGLPSDRFSAERPEGSISTLTIQRTEQRDSAMYRCASSIQLNTEAFFGQGTRLTVV.

This sequence joins TRBV7-2 and TRBJ2-3; 12 positions match TRBD2. Germline CDR1 reads SGHTA; CDR2 reads FQGNSA. The CDR3 runs to 17 residues. V shed 4 bases and J 4 bases; nucleotides not matched to a gene: 9. In DNA form, the CDR3 reads TGTGCCAGCAGCTCCGGACTAGCGGGGACGGCCCCAGATACGCAGTATTTT. It codes for CASSSGLAGTAPDTQYF.

The chain combines TRBV29-1 with TRBJ1-5, with a weak D call TRBD1 (6 bases). The CDR3 covers 13 residues. Trimming shortened V by 6 bases and J by 4 bases, and 13 bases separated the two germline ends. Germline lookup yields CDR1 SQVTM and CDR2 ANQGSEA. CDR3: CSVAGTPNQPQHF. The CDR3 coding sequence is TGCAGCGTGGCCGGGACACCAAATCAGCCCCAGCATTTT.

J is TRBJ2-2 and V is TRBV5-1, with a possible D match to TRBD1 (7 bases). This CDR3 is 15 amino acids long. Trimming removed 5 bases from V and 1 base from J, with 12 bases in between. In germline, CDR1 is SGHRS, CDR2 YFSETQ. CDR3 DNA: TGCGCCAGCAGGGGAGGACAGGTGAACACCGGGGAGCTGTTTTTT. The encoded protein is CASRGGQVNTGELFF.

V is TRBV6-5 and J is TRBJ1-4; a possible D gene is TRBD1 (6 bases). The germline V gene encodes CDR1 MNHEY and CDR2 SVGAGI. The CDR3 loop spans 12 amino acids. V lost 2 bases and J 9 bases, leaving 7 bases between the germline ends. CDR3 in DNA: TGTGCCAGCAGTTACCGGGGGCAAAAACTGTTTTTT. This translates into CASSYRGQKLFF.

The CDR3 DNA is TGCGCCAGCAGCGGGGGGGGCTTTAATGAAAAACTGTTTTTT. This translates into CASSGGGFNEKLFF. The chain recombines TRBV4-3 with TRBJ1-4, with TRBD1 as a possible D gene (6 bases). CDR1 is LGHNA and CDR2 is YSLEER in the germline V gene. The CDR3 runs to 14 residues. The V and J ends lost 5 bases and 4 bases respectively, with 11 bases between them.

This clone has only one observation. The junction departs from germline at one end; a sequencing error may be responsible. This sequence joins TRBV5-6 and TRBJ2-3; D call uncertain. Germline V gene lookup returns CDR1 SGHDT and CDR2 YYEEEE. This CDR3 is 13 amino acids long. In nucleotides, the CDR3 is TGTGCCAACAGCTTGGCCCCCACAGATACGCAGTATTTT. As protein: CANSLAPTDTQYF.

The table lists this clone with a count of one. The V call is TRBV5-4, the J call TRBJ1-1; no definite D call. Between the trimmed V and J ends, which lost 4 bases and 2 bases, there was a span of 18 bases. From germline, CDR1 is SGHNT and CDR2 YYREEE (reference sequence). The CDR3 consists of 16 residues. CDR3 amino acids: CASSPPTPGRNTEAFF. CDR3 bases: TGTGCCAGCAGCCCCCCGACGCCGGGCCGTAACACTGAAGCTTTCTTT. Supplemented by reference TRBV5-4 and TRBJ1-1, the full variable domain reads ETGVTQSPTHLIKTRGQQVTLRCSSQSGHNTVSWYQQALGQGPQFIFQYYREEENGRGNFPPRFSGLQFPNYSSELNVNALELDDSALYLCASSPPTPGRNTEAFFGQGTRLTVV.

The J gene is TRBJ2-7, the V gene TRBV6-6; D is perhaps TRBD1 (6 bases). The germline CDR1 and CDR2 sequences are MNHNY and SVGAGI (reference sequence). The CDR3 sequence is 15 residues long. V lost 6 bases and J lost 3, with 18 bases in between. The DNA of the CDR3 is TGTGCCAGCAGGAAACACAGGGAATCGGGCTACGAGCAGTACTTC. This sequence encodes CASRKHRESGYEQYF.

The chain uses TRBV2 and TRBJ2-3; D is undetermined. Per the germline V gene, CDR1 is SNHLY and CDR2 is FYNNEI. The CDR3 is 12 amino acids. Trimming stripped 6 bases from V and 8 bases from J, with 12 bases between. This chain's CDR3 is CASRTRPGTQYF. DNA of the CDR3: TGTGCCAGCAGGACCAGACCGGGTACGCAGTATTTT.

Here the CDR3 DNA reads TGTGCCACCAGCAGAGACGCCTACGAGCAGTACTTC. Its protein product is CATSRDAYEQYF. The V gene is TRBV15, the J gene TRBJ2-7; D remains unclear. Per germline, CDR1 LNHNV and CDR2 YYDKDF (reference sequence). The germline V and J ends were trimmed by 0 bases and 2 bases, with 2 bases remaining between them. This CDR3 region has 12 residues.

This clone was counted between two and nine times. This rearrangement joins TRBV5-1 to TRBJ1-1, with D uncertain. Germline values: CDR1 SGHRS, CDR2 YFSETQ. The CDR3 covers 14 residues. Trimming left V 6 bases short and J 6 bases short, with 18 bases between. Written as DNA, the CDR3 is TGCGCCAGCAAACTTAGTAGGACCGGAGCTGAAGCTTTCTTT. The encoded protein is CASKLSRTGAEAFF.

J is TRBJ2-1 and V is TRBV6-6, with TRBD1 identical over 7 bases. V lost 2 bases, J lost 0 bases, and 1 base stayed unmatched. Per the germline V gene, CDR1 is MNHNY and CDR2 is SVGAGI (reference sequence). The CDR3 runs to 15 residues. The CDR3 region is CASSYGDSSYNEQFF. DNA for the CDR3: TGTGCCAGCAGTTACGGGGACAGCTCCTACAATGAGCAGTTCTTC.

The chain is built from TRBV5-1 and TRBJ2-3; D is undetermined. Trimming stripped 4 bases from V and 0 bases from J, with 9 bases between. This CDR3 has 14 amino acids. Per germline, CDR1 SGHRS and CDR2 YFSETQ. The CDR3 sequence is CASSEASSTDTQYF. The CDR3 region has the DNA TGCGCCAGCAGCGAGGCTTCTAGCACAGATACGCAGTATTTT.

The chain recombines TRBV19 with TRBJ1-5; TRBD1 agrees at 11 bases. J gave up 4 bases and V 8 bases, and 7 bases lay outside the gene matches. The germline V gene encodes CDR1 LNHDA and CDR2 SQIVND (reference sequence). The CDR3 runs to 15 residues. For the CDR3, the DNA is TGTGCCAGTGGCCGGGGACAGGGGGGAAATCAGCCCCAGCATTTT. It codes for CASGRGQGGNQPQHF.